Below, 12 T cell receptor beta chains from the same sample are listed, as sequenced in a study of T cell repertoires in cytomegalovirus infection (dated by TCRdb to between 2017 and 2020). These receptors have no identified antigens. Sequenced on an Illumina HiSeq 1500. TCRdb cleaned the public reads at Q25 with fastp, built clones with MiXCR and kept in-frame beta chains. A single entry per CDR3 protein holds the most common genes and DNA from its merged rows. The sample table contains tens of thousands of distinct CDR3 sequences; only one count was recorded for around 30% of them. The ten largest clonotypes hold roughly 70% of the sample. The source material was PBMCs, sequenced either directly or after in vitro stimulation (not recorded which). The origin of the receptors is a human donor in good health (CMV status not recorded). Some clones in this sample may be carry-over from other donors' samples.

The count of this clonotype is one. CDR3 amino acids: CASSKSPFATEKLFF. For the CDR3, the DNA is TGTGCCAGTAGTAAAAGCCCCTTCGCCACGGAAAAACTGTTTTTT. This chain connects TRBV19 to TRBJ1-4; D is uncertain. The V end was cut by 4 bases, the J end by 8 bases, with 17 bases between. Germline CDR1 LNHDA, CDR2 SQIVND (reference sequence). The CDR3 spans 15 residues.

V and J are TRBV6-6 and TRBJ2-1; D ambiguous. Germline CDR1 and CDR2: MNHNY and SVGAGI (reference sequence). The CDR3 runs to 14 residues. V was pared by 3 bases and J by 0 bases, with 6 bases between. CDR3 amino acids: CASSYTRSYNEQFF. The DNA for the CDR3 is TGTGCCAGCAGTTATACTCGCTCCTACAATGAGCAGTTCTTC.

This clonotype was found a few times. V and J are TRBV7-2 and TRBJ2-2; D remains unclear. CDR1 is SGHTA, CDR2 FQGNSA, per germline. The V end was cut by 0 bases, the J end by 7 bases, with 12 bases between. This CDR3 is built from 15 residues. CDR3 sequence reads: CASSLAGIHFGELFF. DNA for the CDR3: TGTGCCAGCAGCTTAGCGGGGATCCATTTCGGGGAGCTGTTTTTT.

The V gene is TRBV6-8, the J gene TRBJ2-1; D possibly corresponds to TRBD1 (6 bases). V was clipped by 5 bases and J by 2 bases, with 10 bases between them. CDR1 is MNHGY and CDR2 is SAAAGT in the germline V gene. CDR3 size: 14 residues. CDR3 sequence reads: CASSATGPYNEQFF. CDR3 nucleotide sequence: TGTGCCAGCAGTGCGACAGGACCCTACAATGAGCAGTTCTTC.

V is TRBV19 and J is TRBJ2-3, with a tentative D call TRBD2 (6 bases). The CDR3 is 14 residues long. The germline V gene encodes CDR1 LNHDA and CDR2 SQIVND (reference sequence). V was shortened by 5 bases and J by 8 bases, with 17 bases between the two germline ends. CDR3 protein: CASSGPGAGGTQYF. The CDR3 DNA follows: TGTGCCAGTAGTGGACCGGGAGCCGGCGGTACGCAGTATTTT.

V is TRBV6-6 and J is TRBJ1-5; 8 bases are a match to TRBD1. Looked up from germline, CDR1 is MNHNY and CDR2 is SVGAGI (reference sequence). The CDR3 covers 15 residues. The V gene end was trimmed by 7 bases and the J gene end by 4 bases; junction bases not matched to a gene: 9. For the CDR3, the DNA is TGTGCCAGCACCCGGGACAGGTCGAGTAATCAGCCCCAGCATTTT. Its protein product is CASTRDRSSNQPQHF.

The rearrangement links TRBV6-8 to TRBJ2-1; 8 bases are shared with TRBD2. This CDR3 region has 15 residues. The germline V gene encodes CDR1 MNHGY and CDR2 SAAAGT. The trim removed 4 bases at V and 5 bases at J, leaving 7 bases unmatched. CDR3 residues: CASSSSSGLNNEQFF. CDR3 DNA: TGTGCCAGCAGTTCCTCTAGCGGGTTAAACAATGAGCAGTTCTTC.

The rearrangement uses TRBV4-3 and TRBJ2-2, with no clear D. With 1 base removed from V and 3 bases from J, the gap between germline ends came to 6 bases. The length of the CDR3 is 14 residues. CDR1 LGHNA and CDR2 YSLEER come from the germline V gene. CDR3 bases: TGCGCCAGCAGCCAAGCGACGGACACCGGGGAGCTGTTTTTT. It codes for CASSQATDTGELFF.

This clonotype was detected only a few times. The chain couples TRBV7-2 to TRBJ1-1; D perhaps matches TRBD1 (5 bases). Trimming took 4 bases from V and 5 from J, leaving 14 bases between them. The CDR3 contains 14 residues. The germline V gene encodes CDR1 SGHTA and CDR2 FQGNSA. CDR3 nucleotide sequence: TGTGCCAGCAGCTCCCGTGGGGGGGGGACTGAAGCTTTCTTT. Amino acid sequence: CASSSRGGGTEAFF.

This chain connects TRBV12-5 to TRBJ2-1; TRBD2 agrees at 8 bases. The CDR3 consists of 16 residues. Trimming took 0 bases from V and 0 from J; bases not matched to a gene: 1. The V gene's germline CDR1 is LGHNT and CDR2 FRNRAP. In DNA, the CDR3 is TGTGCTAGTGGTTTGGTAAGCGGGGGCTCCTACAATGAGCAGTTCTTC. It specifies CASGLVSGGSYNEQFF.

V usage is TRBV7-8 and J usage is TRBJ1-3; possibly TRBD1 for D (6 bases). The CDR3 has 14 residues. The V end was cut by 5 bases, the J end by 2 bases, with 10 bases between. Germline CDR1 SGHVS, CDR2 FQNEAQ. CDR3 sequence: CASSPGDAGNTIYF. As DNA, the CDR3 is TGTGCCAGCAGCCCAGGGGACGCTGGAAACACCATATATTTT. Full variable domain (remainder filled in from reference TRBV7-8 and TRBJ1-3): GAGVSQSPRYKVAKRGQDVALRCDPISGHVSLFWYQQALGQGPEFLTYFQNEAQLDKSGLPSDRFFAERPEGSVSTLKIQRTQQEDSAVYLCASSPGDAGNTIYFGEGSWLTVV.

Only a few counts were recorded for this clonotype. This chain connects TRBV12-3 or TRBV12-4 to TRBJ1-5; D gene unclear. V was shortened by 3 bases and J by 5 bases, with 5 bases between the two germline ends. The CDR3 contains 12 residues. The CDR3 DNA sequence: TGTGCCAGCAGTTTTACCCATCAGCCCCAGCATTTT. Amino acid sequence: CASSFTHQPQHF.